The clone carrying this TCR beta chain was counted many times. This sample stems from a study of spatial heterogeneity in lung cancer. Time point meaning: sample taken at primary tumor resection. Each CDR3 protein is one row after TCRdb ran MiXCR on the 5' RACE reads. The repertoire holds 55,000 to 70,000 distinct CDR3 sequences, with under 7.5% as singletons. This specimen was PBMCs, taken at surgery. This receptor was taken from a female donor with early-stage non-small cell lung cancer.

This CDR3 reads CASSDRSVQETQYF. The CDR3 nucleotides read TGTGCCAGCAGTGATCGGAGCGTACAAGAGACCCAGTACTTC. V usage is TRBV6-1 and J usage is TRBJ2-5; D remains ambiguous. Germline-derived CDR1 and CDR2 are MNHNS and SASEGT. The CDR3 is 14 amino acids. Trimming shortened V by 3 bases and J by 2 bases, and 10 bases separated the two germline ends.